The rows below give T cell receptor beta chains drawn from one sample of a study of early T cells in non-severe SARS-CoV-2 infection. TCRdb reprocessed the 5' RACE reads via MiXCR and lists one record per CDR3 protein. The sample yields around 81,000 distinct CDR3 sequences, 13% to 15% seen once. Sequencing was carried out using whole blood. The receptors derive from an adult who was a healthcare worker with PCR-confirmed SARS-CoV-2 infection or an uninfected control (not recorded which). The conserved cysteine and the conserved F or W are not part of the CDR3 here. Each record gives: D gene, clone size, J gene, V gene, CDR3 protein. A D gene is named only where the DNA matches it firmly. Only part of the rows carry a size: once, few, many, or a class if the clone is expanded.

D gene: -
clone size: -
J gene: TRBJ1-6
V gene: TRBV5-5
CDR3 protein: SSSLDGGQPHSPLH

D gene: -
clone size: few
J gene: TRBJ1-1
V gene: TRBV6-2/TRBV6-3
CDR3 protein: ASSYHPRRGWTEAF

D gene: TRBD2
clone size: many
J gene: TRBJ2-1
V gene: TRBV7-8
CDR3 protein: ASSLGGSGAYNEQF

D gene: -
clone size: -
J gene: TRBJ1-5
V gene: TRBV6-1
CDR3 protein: ASSGTAWISNQPQH

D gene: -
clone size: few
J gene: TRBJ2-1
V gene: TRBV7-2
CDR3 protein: ASSPSALRGEF

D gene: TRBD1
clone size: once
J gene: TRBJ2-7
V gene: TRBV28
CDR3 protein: ARSTRDSPVVGTEQY

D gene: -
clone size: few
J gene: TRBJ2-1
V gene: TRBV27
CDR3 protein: ASRAGTSYNEQF

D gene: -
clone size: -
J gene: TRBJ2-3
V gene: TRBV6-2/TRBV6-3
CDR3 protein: ASRRDLALDTQY

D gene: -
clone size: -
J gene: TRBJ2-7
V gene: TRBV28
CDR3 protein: ASRSGGISTYEQY

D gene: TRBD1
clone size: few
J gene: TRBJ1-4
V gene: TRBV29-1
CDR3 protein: SAGRGQANEKLF

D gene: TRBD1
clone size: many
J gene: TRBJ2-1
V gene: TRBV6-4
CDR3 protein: ASSDGGQTYNEQF

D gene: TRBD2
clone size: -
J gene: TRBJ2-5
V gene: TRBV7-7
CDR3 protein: ASSPRKGAGAYQETQY

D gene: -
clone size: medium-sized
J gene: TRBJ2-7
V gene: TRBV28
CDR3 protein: ASREVHEQY

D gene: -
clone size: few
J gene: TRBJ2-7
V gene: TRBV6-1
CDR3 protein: ASSGEGPTYEQY

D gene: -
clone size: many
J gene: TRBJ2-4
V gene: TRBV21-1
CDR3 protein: ASSQAGPIKNIQY

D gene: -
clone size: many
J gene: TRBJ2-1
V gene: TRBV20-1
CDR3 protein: SAKTWRHYNEQF

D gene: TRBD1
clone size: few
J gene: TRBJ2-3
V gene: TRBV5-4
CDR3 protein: ASSLAPGTVTDTQY

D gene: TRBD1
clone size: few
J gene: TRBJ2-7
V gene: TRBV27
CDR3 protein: ASSLVATGGYEQY

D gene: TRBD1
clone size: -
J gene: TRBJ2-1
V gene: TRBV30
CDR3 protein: AWAETGTGRFEQF

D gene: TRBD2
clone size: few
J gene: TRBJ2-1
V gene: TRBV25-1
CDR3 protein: ASRGGLGGPYNEQF

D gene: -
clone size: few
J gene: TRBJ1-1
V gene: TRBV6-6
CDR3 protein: AVGAEAGRWEAF

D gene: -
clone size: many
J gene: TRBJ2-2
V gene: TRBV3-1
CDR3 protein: ASSQGAGADTGELF

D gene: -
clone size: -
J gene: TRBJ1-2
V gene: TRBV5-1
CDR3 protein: ASSLALDRYGYT

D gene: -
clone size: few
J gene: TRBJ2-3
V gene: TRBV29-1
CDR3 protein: SVLNRDIATDTQY

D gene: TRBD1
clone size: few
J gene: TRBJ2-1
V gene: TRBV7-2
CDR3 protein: ASSFTGGIWNEQF

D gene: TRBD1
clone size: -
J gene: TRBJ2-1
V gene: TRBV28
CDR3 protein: ASSLLTTGTGPYNEQF

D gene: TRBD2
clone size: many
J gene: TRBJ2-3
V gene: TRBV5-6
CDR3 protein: ASSFTSGGTTDTQY

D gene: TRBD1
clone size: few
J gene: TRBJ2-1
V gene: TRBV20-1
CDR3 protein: SAPITGQGNEQF

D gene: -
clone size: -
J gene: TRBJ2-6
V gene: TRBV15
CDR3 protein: ATSRGGSGANVLT

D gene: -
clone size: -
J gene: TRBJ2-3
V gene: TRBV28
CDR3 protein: ASSFFEGPHSTDTQY

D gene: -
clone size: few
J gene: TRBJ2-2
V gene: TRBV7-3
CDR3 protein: ASSSQVGTGELF

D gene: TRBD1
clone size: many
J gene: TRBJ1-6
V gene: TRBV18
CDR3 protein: ASSPMETGADHNSPLH

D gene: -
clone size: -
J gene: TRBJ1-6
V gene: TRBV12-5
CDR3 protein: ASVDGLGNSPLH

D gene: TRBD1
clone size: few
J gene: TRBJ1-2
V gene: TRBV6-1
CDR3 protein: ASQGGQGPYT

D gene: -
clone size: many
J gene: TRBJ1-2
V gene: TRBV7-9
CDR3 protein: ASSHGQNYGYT

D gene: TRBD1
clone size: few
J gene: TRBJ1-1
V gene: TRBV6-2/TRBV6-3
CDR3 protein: VSSPRTGWGTEAF

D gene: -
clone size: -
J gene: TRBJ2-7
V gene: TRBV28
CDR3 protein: ANSQGGTLAYEQY

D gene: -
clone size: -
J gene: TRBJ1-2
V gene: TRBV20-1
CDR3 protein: SARAPSPNYGYT